The text below deals with one T cell receptor (beta chain). This table comes from immunoSEQ multiplex PCR, and its TCRdb copy is limited to in-frame clones, with some not included. Among about 180,000 clones listed, roughly 90% were seen once. This sample is drawn from a study of blood T cell repertoires in COVID-19. Study-wide context: Italy, Spain and the United States were the sources of the convalescent and acute COVID-19 samples.

Enrolled through a virtual design, the participants were between 18 and 89 years of age and came from about two dozen US areas. The study assigned cohorts using participant-reported clinical history. CDR3 length equals 15 residues. Germline lookup yields CDR1 MNHEY and CDR2 SVGAGI. The J segment lost 6 bases and the V segment lost 9 bases, leaving 10 bases of the junction unmatched. This chain joins TRBV6-5 and TRBJ1-5, with 11 bases that match TRBD1. The receptor's source is a human donor with acute COVID-19. The donor label of this sample is uncertain. Sequencing input: PBMCs or T cells enriched from blood (not recorded which). CDR3 in DNA: TGTGCCAGTCTCCCCAGGGACAGGGGGACTCAGCCCCAGCATTTT. Amino acids: CASLPRDRGTQPQHF.